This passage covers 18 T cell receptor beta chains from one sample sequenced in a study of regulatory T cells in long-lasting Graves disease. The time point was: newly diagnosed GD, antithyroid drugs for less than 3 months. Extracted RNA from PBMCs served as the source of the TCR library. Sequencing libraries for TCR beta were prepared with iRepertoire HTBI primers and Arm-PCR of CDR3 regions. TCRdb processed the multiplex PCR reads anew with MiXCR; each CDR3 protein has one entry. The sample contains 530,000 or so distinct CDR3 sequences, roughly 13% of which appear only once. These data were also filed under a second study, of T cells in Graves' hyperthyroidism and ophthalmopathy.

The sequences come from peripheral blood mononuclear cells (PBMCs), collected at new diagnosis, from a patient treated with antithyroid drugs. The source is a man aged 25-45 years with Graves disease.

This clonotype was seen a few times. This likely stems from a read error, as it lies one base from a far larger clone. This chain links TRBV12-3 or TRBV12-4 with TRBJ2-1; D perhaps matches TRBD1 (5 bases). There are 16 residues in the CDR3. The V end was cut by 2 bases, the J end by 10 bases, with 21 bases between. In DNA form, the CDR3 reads TGTGCCAGCAGTTTAAGGGGCTCTAGATCCCACTACGAGCAGTTCTTC. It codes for CASSLRGSRSHYEQFF.

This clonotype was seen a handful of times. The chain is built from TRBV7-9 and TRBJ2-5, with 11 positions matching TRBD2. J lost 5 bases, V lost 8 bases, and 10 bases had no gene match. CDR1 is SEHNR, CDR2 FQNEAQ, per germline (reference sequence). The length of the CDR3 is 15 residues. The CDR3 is CASPDLAGGGETQYF. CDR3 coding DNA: TGTGCCAGCCCTGACCTAGCGGGAGGCGGGGAGACCCAGTACTTC.

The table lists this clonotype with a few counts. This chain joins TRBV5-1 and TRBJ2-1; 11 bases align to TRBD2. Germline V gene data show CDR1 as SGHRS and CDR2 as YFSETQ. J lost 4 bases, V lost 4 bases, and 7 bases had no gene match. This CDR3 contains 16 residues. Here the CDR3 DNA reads TGCGCCAGCAGCCTGGATACTAGCGGGGGATACAATGAGCAGTTCTTC. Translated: CASSLDTSGGYNEQFF. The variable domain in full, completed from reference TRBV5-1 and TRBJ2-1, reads KAGVTQTPRYLIKTRGQQVTLSCSPISGHRSVSWYQQTPGQGLQFLFEYFSETQRNKGNFPGRFSGRQFSNSRSEMNVSTLELGDSALYLCASSLDTSGGYNEQFFGPGTRLTVL.

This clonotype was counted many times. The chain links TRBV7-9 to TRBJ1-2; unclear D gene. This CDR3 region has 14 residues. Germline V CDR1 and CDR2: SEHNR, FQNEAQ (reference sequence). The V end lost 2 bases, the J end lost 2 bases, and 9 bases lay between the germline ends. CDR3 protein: CASSLPAGNYGYTF. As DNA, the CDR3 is TGTGCCAGCAGCTTACCCGCAGGAAACTATGGCTACACCTTC.

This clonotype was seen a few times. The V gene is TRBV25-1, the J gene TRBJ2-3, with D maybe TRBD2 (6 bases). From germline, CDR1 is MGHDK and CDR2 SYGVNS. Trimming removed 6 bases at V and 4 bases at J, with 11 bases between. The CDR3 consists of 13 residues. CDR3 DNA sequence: TGTGCCAGCAGGTCTTGGGGGGCAGATACGCAGTATTTT. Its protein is CASRSWGADTQYF.

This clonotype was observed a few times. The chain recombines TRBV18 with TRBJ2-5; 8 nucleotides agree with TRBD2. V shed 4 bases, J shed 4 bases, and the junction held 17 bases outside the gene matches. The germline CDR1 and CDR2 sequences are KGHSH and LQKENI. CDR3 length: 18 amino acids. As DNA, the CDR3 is TGTGCCAGCTCACTCGGACGGGAGTCAGCGGGAGTCGTAGAGACCCAGTACTTC. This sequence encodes CASSLGRESAGVVETQYF.

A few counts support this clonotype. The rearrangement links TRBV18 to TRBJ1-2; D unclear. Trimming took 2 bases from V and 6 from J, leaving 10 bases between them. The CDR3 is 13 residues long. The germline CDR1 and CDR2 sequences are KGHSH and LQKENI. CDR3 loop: CASSPKANDGYTF. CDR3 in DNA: TGTGCCAGCTCACCAAAGGCGAACGATGGCTACACCTTC.

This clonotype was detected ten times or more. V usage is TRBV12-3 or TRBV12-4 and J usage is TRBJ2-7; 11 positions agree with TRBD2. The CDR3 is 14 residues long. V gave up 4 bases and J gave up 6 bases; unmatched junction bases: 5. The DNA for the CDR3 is TGTGCCAGCAGTTCGGGACTAGCGGTTCCCGAGCAGTACTTC. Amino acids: CASSSGLAVPEQYF.

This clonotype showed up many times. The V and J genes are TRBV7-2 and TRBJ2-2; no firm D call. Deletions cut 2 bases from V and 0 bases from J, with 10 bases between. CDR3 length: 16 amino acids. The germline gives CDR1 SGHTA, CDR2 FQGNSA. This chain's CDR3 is CASSLRSLTNTGELFF. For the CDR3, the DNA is TGTGCCAGCAGCTTAAGGAGTCTTACGAACACCGGGGAGCTGTTTTTT.

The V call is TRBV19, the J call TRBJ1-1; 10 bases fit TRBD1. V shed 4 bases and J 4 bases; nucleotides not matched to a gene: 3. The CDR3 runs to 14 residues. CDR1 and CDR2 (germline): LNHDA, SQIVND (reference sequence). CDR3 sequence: CASSKGTGATEAFF. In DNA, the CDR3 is TGTGCCAGTAGTAAAGGGACAGGGGCCACTGAAGCTTTCTTT.

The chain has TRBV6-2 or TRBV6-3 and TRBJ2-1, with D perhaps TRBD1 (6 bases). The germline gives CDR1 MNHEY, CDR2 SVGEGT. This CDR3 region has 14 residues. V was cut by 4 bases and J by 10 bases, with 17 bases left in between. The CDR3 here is CASSSRDNFGEQFF. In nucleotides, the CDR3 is TGTGCCAGCAGTTCCCGGGACAACTTTGGGGAGCAGTTCTTC.

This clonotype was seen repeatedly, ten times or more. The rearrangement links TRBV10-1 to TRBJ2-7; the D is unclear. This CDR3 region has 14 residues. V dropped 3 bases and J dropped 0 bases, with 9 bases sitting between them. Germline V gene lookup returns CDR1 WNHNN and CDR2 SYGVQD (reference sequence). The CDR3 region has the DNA TGCGCCAGCAGTGATGACTTAAGCTCCTACGAGCAGTACTTC. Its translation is CASSDDLSSYEQYF.

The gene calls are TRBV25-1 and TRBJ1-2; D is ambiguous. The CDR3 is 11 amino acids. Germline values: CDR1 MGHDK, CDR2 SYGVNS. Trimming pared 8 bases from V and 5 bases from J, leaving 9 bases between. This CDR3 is CASEFGYGYTF. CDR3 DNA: TGTGCCAGCGAATTCGGATATGGCTACACCTTC.

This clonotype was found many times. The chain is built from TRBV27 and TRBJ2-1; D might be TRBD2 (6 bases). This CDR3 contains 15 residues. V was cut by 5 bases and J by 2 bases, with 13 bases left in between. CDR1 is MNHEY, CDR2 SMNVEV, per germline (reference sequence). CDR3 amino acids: CASSPRAGPYNEQFF. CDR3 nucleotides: TGTGCCAGCAGTCCCCGCGCGGGGCCCTACAATGAGCAGTTCTTC.

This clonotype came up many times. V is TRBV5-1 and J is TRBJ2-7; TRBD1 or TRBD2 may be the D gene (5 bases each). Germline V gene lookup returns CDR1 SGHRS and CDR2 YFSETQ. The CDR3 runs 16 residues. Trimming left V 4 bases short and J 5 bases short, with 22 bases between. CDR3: CASSPSPGRQSHEQYF. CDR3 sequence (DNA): TGCGCCAGCAGCCCCAGTCCGGGGCGCCAGAGCCACGAGCAGTACTTC.

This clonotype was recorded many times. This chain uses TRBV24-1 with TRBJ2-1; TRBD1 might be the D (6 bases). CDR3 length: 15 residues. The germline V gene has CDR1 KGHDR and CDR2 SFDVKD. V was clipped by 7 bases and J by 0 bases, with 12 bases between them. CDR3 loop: CATSPGRGSYNEQFF. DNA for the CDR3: TGTGCCACCAGCCCCGGCAGGGGCTCCTACAATGAGCAGTTCTTC.

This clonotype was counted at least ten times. In DNA, the CDR3 is TGTGCCAGCAGTTTGGGGGTTGGAGCTTTCTTT. It is translated as CASSLGVGAFF. The chain carries TRBV12-3 or TRBV12-4 and TRBJ1-1, with D tentatively TRBD1 (5 bases). The V end was cut by 3 bases, the J end by 10 bases, with 9 bases between. The CDR3 spans 11 residues.

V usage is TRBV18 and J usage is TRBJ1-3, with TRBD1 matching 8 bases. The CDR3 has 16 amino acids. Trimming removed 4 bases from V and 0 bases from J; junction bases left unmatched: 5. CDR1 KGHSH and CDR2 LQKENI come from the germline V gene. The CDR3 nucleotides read TGTGCCAGCTCACGGGACAGGCAAAACTCTGGAAACACCATATATTTT. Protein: CASSRDRQNSGNTIYF.